The clone carrying this T cell receptor beta chain was detected a few times. This entry comes from a study of technical replicates of blood from a few donors. Sequencing was performed with immunoSEQ multiplex PCR; in TCRdb, only in-frame clones are kept and a portion is missing. In the table there are tens of thousands of clones, about 92% of which are singletons. After removal of 3 bases from V and 3 bases from J, the junction contained 6 bases not matched to a gene. The length of the CDR3 is 15 residues. Looked up from germline, CDR1 is LNHDA and CDR2 is SQIVND (reference sequence). The rearrangement joins TRBV19 to TRBJ2-7, with 9 bases lining up with TRBD2. The sample was T cells isolated from PBMCs. The clonotype was recovered from a human donor in good health. The CDR3: CASSIISGSVYEQYF. The CDR3 nucleotides read TGTGCCAGTAGTATCATTAGCGGGAGTGTCTACGAGCAGTACTTC.